This T cell receptor (beta chain) was identified in a study of identifying expanded T cells in peripheral blood. Per the germline V gene, CDR1 is SGHDN and CDR2 is FVKESK. V trimming: 3 bases; J trimming: 1 base; junction bases outside the gene matches: 8. This CDR3 comprises 17 residues. Study results and caveats: Variance in clone template counts between roughly 2-week samples significantly increased with total template count across all healthy donors. Differentially abundant clones: about 1.2 between replicates, roughly 16 at roughly 13 days, approximately 18 at four.

No infections or other immune events were documented during collection. The assay was immunoSEQ multiplex PCR, and TCRdb's table has in-frame clones only and misses some. The profile shows about 47,000 clones, about 80% of them singletons. For this clone: Its antigen is still unknown.

This rearrangement joins TRBV14 to TRBJ2-7; 11 nucleotides agree with TRBD1. Sequences were obtained from blood. The sequence came from a person aged 18 to 75 in good health. The CDR3 region is CASSQIGTGGKSYEQYF. The CDR3 nucleotides are TGTGCCAGCAGCCAGATAGGGACAGGGGGAAAGTCCTACGAGCAGTACTTC.